What follows describes a single TCR beta chain. This clonotype occurred many times. Its antigen is currently not known. No much larger clone is present one base from it, and per-base qualities are unavailable. For unsorted PBMC libraries, 2 million PBMCs were used after storage in RNAlater at -80 degrees C until RNA extraction. The multiple sclerosis patients were enrolled in a US clinical protocol that evaluated disease progression with magnetic resonance imaging. Peripheral blood was subjected to Ficoll-Hypaque density gradient centrifugation to isolate PBMCs, which were then cryopreserved in liquid nitrogen. Taken from the germline V gene, the CDR1 and CDR2 loops are SGDLS and YYNGEE. V has 4 bases trimmed and J has 4 bases trimmed; junction bases matching no gene number 5. Including cysteine and phenylalanine, the CDR3 has 15 amino acids. The kept DNA is CDR3 alone, 45 bases in frame from the first base.

These data originate in a study of neurological immune-mediated disorders (dated by TCRdb to the late 2010s). A note on the overall study: Of the approximately 35 multiple sclerosis patients, some 30 had relapsing-remitting MS and 3 had secondary progressive MS. Alongside PBMC samples, the set of 106 TCR-beta libraries contained longitudinal samples, technical triplicates, and paired CD4+ and CD8+ T-cell subsets that had been sorted. Of the 65 to 70 subjects in the cohort, approximately 15 were HAM/TSP patients, roughly 34 were multiple sclerosis patients, and approximately 20 were healthy controls. The study compared peripheral blood TCR-beta repertoires of HTLV-I-associated myelopathy (HAM/TSP) patients, multiple sclerosis patients and healthy controls using UMI-based sequencing. Study-wide findings and limitations: TCR clonal expansion was greatest in HAM/TSP patients and smallest in MS patients, who ranked below even healthy controls. Expanded clones from different subjects shared no identical CDR3 amino acid sequences, which suggests that TCR-beta repertoires were private in all groups. The MS cluster was not associated with any clinical or MRI features, and the authors stated that larger cohorts are needed. In phylogenetic analysis, the repertoires of 18 of 34 MS patients grouped into a cluster of related CDR3 sequences, which suggests a possible signature at the repertoire level.

cDNA synthesis used template-switch 5'RACE with a primer carrying a 10-nucleotide random unique molecular identifier tagging each TCR transcript. Every sequencing run yielded over 170 million TCR-beta sequences covering 15-18 subjects. Total RNA was extracted with the RNeasy kit. The KAPA Real-time Library Amplification kit was used to amplify TCR-beta VDJ regions with primers targeting the TCR constant region and the 5'RACE anchor. A first PCR added sample indexes and Illumina adaptors, and a second PCR then raised library yield. The roughly 650 bp TCR product was size-selected on a 2% E-gel SizeSelection system after Ampure bead purification. Before pooling, library quality was checked on a Bioanalyzer, concentration was measured with Qubit, and libraries were quantified with the Kapa Library Quantification kit. An Illumina HiSeq 2500 sequenced the libraries paired-end 2 x 150 bp. To increase sequence diversity, roughly 23-30% phiX was spiked into each library pool. As for how the authors treated the data: Quality-filtered reads were processed with the UMI-based MiGEC pipeline, and over 75% of raw TCR sequences were removed by the MiGEC pipeline during error correction. VDJ genes were aligned to IMGT germline references, and clonotypes were defined by unique CDR3 amino acid sequence plus V-J genes. VDJtools evaluated clonal expansion, Shannon diversity and CDR3 relatedness (CalcPairwiseDistances, ClusterSamples); CLCbio workbench built phylogenetic trees. Expanded clones were defined as having at least 8 unique UMIs, based on coefficient-of-variation modelling across technical triplicates. The raw public reads went through TCRdb reprocessing: fastp at Q25, MiXCR clone calling, in-frame beta chains kept. Identical CDR3 proteins give one entry, which carries the most common genes and DNA. TCRdb's processing, not the authors' own work, is the source of the V and J calls. Present in this sample are over 65,000 distinct CDR3 sequences, 2.6% of which were seen just once. More than 0.95% of the sample is in the top ten clones.

The rearrangement joined TRBV9 to TRBJ2-3; 11 of the junction bases match TRBD2. Sequences were obtained from PBMCs. The TCR comes from a young woman with multiple sclerosis. The CDR3 region: CASSYTSGSADTQYF. The bases are TGTGCCAGCAGCTATACTAGCGGGAGTGCAGATACGCAGTATTTT.